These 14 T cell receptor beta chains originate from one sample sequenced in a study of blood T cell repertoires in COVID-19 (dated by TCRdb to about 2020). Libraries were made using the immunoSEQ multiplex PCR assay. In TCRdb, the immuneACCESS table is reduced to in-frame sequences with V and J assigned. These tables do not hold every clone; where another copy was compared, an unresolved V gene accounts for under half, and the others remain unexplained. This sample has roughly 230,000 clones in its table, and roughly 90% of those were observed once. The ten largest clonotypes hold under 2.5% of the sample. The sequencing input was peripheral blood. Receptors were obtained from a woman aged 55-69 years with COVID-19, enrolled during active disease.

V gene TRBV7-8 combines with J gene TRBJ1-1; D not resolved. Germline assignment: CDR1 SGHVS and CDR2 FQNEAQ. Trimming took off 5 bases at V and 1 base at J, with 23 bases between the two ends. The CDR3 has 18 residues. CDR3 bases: TGTGCCAGCAGCCCCGGGCGGGGTGCAACTTCTCGGAACACTGAAGCTTTCTTT. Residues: CASSPGRGATSRNTEAFF.

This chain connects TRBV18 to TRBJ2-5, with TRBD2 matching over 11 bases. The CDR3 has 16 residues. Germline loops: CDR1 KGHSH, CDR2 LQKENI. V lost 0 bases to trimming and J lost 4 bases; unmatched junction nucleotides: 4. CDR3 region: CASSPPSGGARETQYF. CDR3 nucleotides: TGTGCCAGCTCACCACCTAGCGGGGGGGCCAGAGAGACCCAGTACTTC.

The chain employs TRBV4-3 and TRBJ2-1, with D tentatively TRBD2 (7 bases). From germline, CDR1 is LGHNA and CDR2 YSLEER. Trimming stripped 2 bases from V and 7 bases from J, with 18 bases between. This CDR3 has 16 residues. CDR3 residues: CASSQNPGGRINEQFF. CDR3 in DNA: TGCGCCAGCAGCCAAAACCCCGGGGGGCGTATTAATGAGCAGTTCTTC.

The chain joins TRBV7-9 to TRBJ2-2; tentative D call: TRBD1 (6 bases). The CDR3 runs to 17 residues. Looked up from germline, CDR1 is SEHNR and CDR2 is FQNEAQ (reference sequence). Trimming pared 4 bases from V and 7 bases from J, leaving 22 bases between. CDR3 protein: CASSSLGEQGGGGELFF. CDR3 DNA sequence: TGTGCCAGCAGCTCTCTAGGGGAACAGGGCGGCGGCGGGGAGCTGTTTTTT.

The CDR3 DNA follows: TGCGCCAGCAGCCGGTCACTTGGGACTAGCGGGGGCAATGAGCAGTTCTTC. Its translation is CASSRSLGTSGGNEQFF. The J gene is TRBJ2-1, the V gene TRBV4-3; 14 nucleotides line up with TRBD2. J gave up 6 bases and V 4 bases, and 8 bases lay outside the gene matches. The germline V gene has CDR1 LGHNA and CDR2 YSLEER. The CDR3 is made up of 17 amino acids.

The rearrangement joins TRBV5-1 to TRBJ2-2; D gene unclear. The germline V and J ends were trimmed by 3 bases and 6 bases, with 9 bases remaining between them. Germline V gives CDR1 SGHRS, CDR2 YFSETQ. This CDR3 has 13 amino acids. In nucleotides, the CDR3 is TGCGCCAGCAGCTCGATAGAGTCCGGGGAGCTGTTTTTT. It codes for CASSSIESGELFF.

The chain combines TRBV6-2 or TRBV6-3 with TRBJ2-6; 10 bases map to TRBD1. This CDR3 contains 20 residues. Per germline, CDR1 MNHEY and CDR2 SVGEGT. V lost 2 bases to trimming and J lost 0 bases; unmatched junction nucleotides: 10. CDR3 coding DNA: TGTGCCAGCAGTTACAAAGGTCTAGGACAGGGGGACTCTGGGGCCAACGTCCTGACTTTC. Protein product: CASSYKGLGQGDSGANVLTF.

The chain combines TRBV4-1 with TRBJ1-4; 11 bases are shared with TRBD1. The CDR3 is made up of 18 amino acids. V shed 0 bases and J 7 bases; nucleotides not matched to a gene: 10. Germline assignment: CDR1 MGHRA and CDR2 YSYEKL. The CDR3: CASSQEGTGGFRSEKLFF. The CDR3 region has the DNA TGCGCCAGCAGCCAAGAAGGGACAGGGGGATTTAGGAGTGAAAAACTGTTTTTT.

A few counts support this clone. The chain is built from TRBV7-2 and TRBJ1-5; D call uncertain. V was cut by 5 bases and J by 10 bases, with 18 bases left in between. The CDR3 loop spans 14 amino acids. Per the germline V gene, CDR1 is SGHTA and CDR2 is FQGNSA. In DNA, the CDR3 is TGTGCCAGCAGCCTCGAGTTCGGAGGAAGACCCCAGCATTTT. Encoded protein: CASSLEFGGRPQHF.

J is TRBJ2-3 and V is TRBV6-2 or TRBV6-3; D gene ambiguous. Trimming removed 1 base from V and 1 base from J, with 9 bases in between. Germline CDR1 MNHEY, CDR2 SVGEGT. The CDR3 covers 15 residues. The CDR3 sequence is CASSYFRSGTDTQYF. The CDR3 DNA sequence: TGTGCCAGCAGTTACTTCCGTTCGGGCACAGATACGCAGTATTTT.

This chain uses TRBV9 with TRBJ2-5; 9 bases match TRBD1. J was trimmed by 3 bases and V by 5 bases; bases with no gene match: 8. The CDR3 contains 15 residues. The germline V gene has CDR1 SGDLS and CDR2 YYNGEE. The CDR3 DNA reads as TGTGCCAGCAGTGAACGACAGGGGGGAGAAGAGACCCAGTACTTC. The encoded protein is CASSERQGGEETQYF. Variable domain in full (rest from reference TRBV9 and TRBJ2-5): DSGVTQTPKHLITATGQRVTLRCSPRSGDLSVYWYQQSLDQGLQFLIQYYNGEERAKGNILERFSAQQFPDLHSELNLSSLELGDSALYFCASSERQGGEETQYFGPGTRLLVL.

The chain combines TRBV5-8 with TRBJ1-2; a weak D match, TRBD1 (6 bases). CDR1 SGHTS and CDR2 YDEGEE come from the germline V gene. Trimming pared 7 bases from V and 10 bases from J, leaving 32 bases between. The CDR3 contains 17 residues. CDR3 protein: CASLPGVFTAIGYTYTF. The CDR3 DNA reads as TGTGCCAGCCTCCCAGGGGTTTTTACGGCGATCGGATACACCTACACCTTC. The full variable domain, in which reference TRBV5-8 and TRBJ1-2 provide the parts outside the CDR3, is EAGVTQSPTHLIKTRGQQATLRCSPISGHTSVYWYQQALGLGLQFLLWYDEGEERNRGNFPPRFSGRQFPNYSSELNVNALELEDSALYLCASLPGVFTAIGYTYTFGSGTRLTVV.

The CDR3 loop is CASSPTGQGAGNTIYF. CDR3 nucleotides: TGCGCCAGCAGCCCCACAGGACAGGGCGCTGGAAACACCATATATTTT. The chain couples TRBV5-1 to TRBJ1-3; 8 bases line up with TRBD1. J gave up 2 bases and V 4 bases, and 8 bases lay outside the gene matches. Germline lookup yields CDR1 SGHRS and CDR2 YFSETQ. This CDR3 comprises 16 residues.

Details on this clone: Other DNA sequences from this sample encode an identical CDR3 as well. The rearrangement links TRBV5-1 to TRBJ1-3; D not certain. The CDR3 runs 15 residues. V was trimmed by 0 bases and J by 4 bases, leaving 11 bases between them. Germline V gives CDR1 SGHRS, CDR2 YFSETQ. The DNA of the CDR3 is TGCGCCAGCAGCTTGGATTCGGGGTCGGGAAACACCATATATTTT. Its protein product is CASSLDSGSGNTIYF.